The clone carrying this TCR beta chain was recorded at least ten times. Its target is unknown. This sample is drawn from a study of type 1 regulatory T cells. Looking at the study overall: This in vitro CD4 product, T-allo10, is enriched for Tr1 cells and alloantigen-specific. Regarding the study as a whole: Tr1 cells had a more restricted TCR repertoire than non-Tr1 cells.

The CDR3 runs to 15 residues. J gave up 1 base and V 5 bases, and 4 bases lay outside the gene matches. The germline V gene has CDR1 LNHNV and CDR2 YYDKDF (reference sequence). TCRdb passed the reads through MiXCR, listing each CDR3 protein once. The table shows tens of thousands of distinct CDR3 sequences, with around 21% occurring only once. Sequenced material: cultured type 1 regulatory T (Tr1) cells, either the whole culture or a sorted fraction (not recorded which). This receptor was taken from a human donor in good health. The chain couples TRBV15 to TRBJ2-2; 7 positions match TRBD1. The CDR3 protein is CATSDRQGNTGELFF. CDR3 in DNA: TGTGCCACCAGCGACCGACAGGGGAACACCGGGGAGCTGTTTTTT.